This T cell receptor beta chain was identified in a study of PD-1 blockade in classical Hodgkin lymphoma. Overall study results and limits: Some patients began nivolumab under 1 year after ASCT. These patients were excluded from later analyses. No one has yet defined what causes the repertoire differences, which may be disease activity or prior therapy. By cycle point C4D1, TCR diversity had risen significantly in CD4+ cells (but not CD8+ cells). Reports indicated that newly diagnosed patients had lower baseline TCR diversity than healthy donors did.

This sample's time point: cycle 4 day 1 (C4D1), after 5 to 7 weeks of nivolumab. Relapses following autologous stem cell transplantation were seen in all patients, with brentuximab vedotin exposure varying. For this clone: What it binds is unknown.

Sequencing was performed with immunoSEQ multiplex PCR; in TCRdb, only in-frame clones are kept and a portion is missing. The repertoire includes fewer than 35,000 clones, about 81% of them detected once, and 17% sits in the top ten. The CDR3 consists of 12 residues. Trimming stripped 0 bases from V and 3 bases from J, with 6 bases between. The germline CDR1 and CDR2 sequences are GTSNPN and SVGIG (reference sequence). The chain carries TRBV30 and TRBJ2-7; D remains ambiguous. The TCR originated in a human donor with classical Hodgkin lymphoma. Here the sequenced sample was peripheral blood mononuclear cells (PBMCs), taken before the fourth cycle of nivolumab. The CDR3 DNA reads TGTGCCTGGAGTGTTTTCGGCTACGAGCAGTACTTC. It translates to CAWSVFGYEQYF.